This TCR beta chain is drawn from a study of blood T cell repertoires in COVID-19. Study-level information: COVID-19 samples from acute and convalescent phases originated in the United States, Italy and Spain.

V lost 0 bases and J lost 2, with 11 bases in between. Germline loops: CDR1 SGHVS, CDR2 FQNEAQ. This CDR3 comprises 15 residues. In the original processing: The authors estimated nucleated cell counts from reference gene primer amplification. The method was immunoSEQ multiplex PCR; TCRdb's version includes in-frame clones alone and lacks a portion of them. V, J and clone size reflect that table, while D and trimming were determined from the DNA. The repertoire holds 120,000 or so clones, with roughly 85% as singletons. Sequenced: peripheral blood. The chain uses TRBV7-8 and TRBJ2-7; D call uncertain. The sequence came from a human donor in a cohort sampled during active COVID-19. The CDR3, as DNA: TGTGCCAGCAGCTTAGCTACGTTGACAACCTACGAGCAGTACTTC. It yields the protein CASSLATLTTYEQYF.